The 18 T cell receptor beta chains below come from one sample, sequenced in a study of Ad26.COV2.S vaccination and SARS-CoV-2 variants. TCRdb's copy holds only in-frame clones and misses some; the assay was immunoSEQ multiplex PCR. The sample contains more than 400,000 clones, 92% of which appear only once. Specified treatment: 15 to 20 received Ad26.COV2.S at low or high dose, single or two shots; five or six received placebo; per-sample allocation not given. Sampling happened 63 days after the first vaccine or placebo injection. The starting material was peripheral blood, obtained in a trial of Ad26.COV2.S vaccine versus placebo. Every receptor here comes from a person between 18 and 65 years old who received the Ad26.COV2.S COVID-19 vaccine or a placebo.

This chain joins TRBV30 and TRBJ1-3; no firm D call. Germline CDR1 GTSNPN, CDR2 SVGIG (reference sequence). This CDR3 is 13 amino acids long. Trimming took off 6 bases at V and 1 base at J, with 10 bases between the two ends. The CDR3 DNA sequence: TGTGCCTGCCCCGGGAGTTCTGGAAACACCATATATTTT. Translated, it gives CACPGSSGNTIYF.

The chain couples TRBV14 to TRBJ1-6; no firm D call. From germline, CDR1 is SGHDN and CDR2 FVKESK. The CDR3 length is 17 residues. V was trimmed by 4 bases and J by 4 bases, leaving 17 bases between them. This chain's CDR3 is CASSPRPRSAYNSPLHF. CDR3 coding DNA: TGTGCCAGCAGCCCTCGACCACGTTCCGCTTATAATTCACCCCTCCACTTT. Together with reference TRBV14 and TRBJ1-6, the CDR3 gives the full variable domain: EAGVTQFPSHSVIEKGQTVTLRCDPISGHDNLYWYRRVMGKEIKFLLHFVKESKQDESGMPNNRFLAERTGGTYSTLKVQPAELEDSGVYFCASSPRPRSAYNSPLHFGNGTRLTVT.

This clone turned up a few times. The DNA for the CDR3 is TGTGCCAGCAGTTATCAGAAAGGGGATGGCTACACCTTC. It translates to CASSYQKGDGYTF. This chain links TRBV6-2 or TRBV6-3 with TRBJ1-2; D possibly corresponds to TRBD1 (5 bases). Per the germline V gene, CDR1 is MNHEY and CDR2 is SVGEGT. CDR3 length equals 13 residues. Trimming shortened V by 3 bases and J by 6 bases, and 11 bases separated the two germline ends.

The genes are TRBV4-3 and TRBJ2-7, with D maybe TRBD2 (6 bases). The germline V and J ends were trimmed by 8 bases and 3 bases, with 32 bases remaining between them. The CDR3 spans 19 residues. The V gene's germline CDR1 is LGHNA and CDR2 YSLEER. DNA for the CDR3: TGCGCCAGCCTCACTAACTCCGGGAGACTTAAGTGTCGTGGCTACGAGCAGTACTTC. Translating gives CASLTNSGRLKCRGYEQYF.

The V call is TRBV11-3, the J call TRBJ1-1; 12 nucleotides line up with TRBD1. Looked up from germline, CDR1 is SGHNT and CDR2 is YENEEA. The CDR3 has 18 amino acids. With V trimmed by 4 bases and J by 1 base, 10 bases remained unmatched. In nucleotides, the CDR3 is TGTGCCAGCAGCTCAAAACCCGGGACAGGGGGCCCGAACACTGAAGCTTTCTTT. Translated: CASSSKPGTGGPNTEAFF.

A single count supports this clone. V gene TRBV4-3 combines with J gene TRBJ2-2, with TRBD1 matching over 10 bases. Trimming at V came to 0 bases and at J to 4 bases, leaving 8 bases not matched to a gene. Germline-derived CDR1 and CDR2 are LGHNA and YSLEER. CDR3 length: 18 residues. DNA for the CDR3: TGCGCCAGCAGCCAAGAATCGAGGACAGGGGGTCCCACCGGGGAGCTGTTTTTT. Residues: CASSQESRTGGPTGELFF.

The V gene is TRBV19, the J gene TRBJ2-2; tentatively, D is TRBD1 (6 bases). Per germline, CDR1 LNHDA and CDR2 SQIVND (reference sequence). V gave up 6 bases and J gave up 1 base, with 12 bases separating them. The CDR3 totals 15 residues. Here the CDR3 DNA reads TGTGCCAGTAGGGCCCCGGGACAGAACACCGGGGAGCTGTTTTTT. Translated: CASRAPGQNTGELFF.

This clone came up a few times. The chain uses TRBV7-9 and TRBJ2-2; D remains ambiguous. The CDR3 runs to 14 residues. The V gene lost 1 base and the J gene lost 1 base, with 4 bases spanning the gap. Germline lookup yields CDR1 SEHNR and CDR2 FQNEAQ (reference sequence). The CDR3 bases are TGTGCCAGCAGCTTAGAAGTGAACACCGGGGAGCTGTTTTTT. As protein: CASSLEVNTGELFF.

The chain has TRBV2 and TRBJ1-5; D gene ambiguous. CDR3 size: 13 residues. V lost 7 bases, J lost 0 bases, and 7 bases lay in between. The V gene's germline CDR1 is SNHLY and CDR2 FYNNEI. The DNA for the CDR3 is TGTGCCAGCAAGAAGAATAGCAATCAGCCCCAGCATTTT. This codes for CASKKNSNQPQHF.

CDR3 DNA sequence: TGTGCCAGCAGCTTAGGGGGCGGGGGCCTCTACAATGAGCAGTTCTTC. It yields the protein CASSLGGGGLYNEQFF. The gene calls are TRBV7-2 and TRBJ2-1; TRBD2 is a possible D gene (7 bases). Germline CDR1 reads SGHTA; CDR2 reads FQGNSA. The CDR3 is 16 residues long. Trimming left V 1 base short and J 3 bases short, with 13 bases between.

The genes are TRBV5-4 and TRBJ2-7, with a possible D match to TRBD1 (5 bases). V lost 0 bases and J lost 2, with 9 bases in between. This CDR3 contains 14 residues. Per germline, CDR1 SGHNT and CDR2 YYREEE (reference sequence). This CDR3 reads CASSLVQDTYEQYF. Here the CDR3 DNA reads TGTGCCAGCAGCTTGGTTCAGGACACCTACGAGCAGTACTTC.

V gene TRBV4-3 combines with J gene TRBJ2-7, with 11 bases aligning to TRBD2. Trimming removed 0 bases from V and 7 bases from J; junction bases left unmatched: 5. CDR1 and CDR2 from the germline V gene are LGHNA and YSLEER. The CDR3 runs 15 residues. The CDR3 region is CASSQEASGGFEQYF. The DNA of the CDR3 is TGCGCCAGCAGCCAAGAAGCTAGCGGGGGGTTTGAGCAGTACTTC.

V usage is TRBV10-2 and J usage is TRBJ2-7; the D gene is possibly TRBD1 (5 bases). Germline CDR1 is WSHSY and CDR2 is SAAADI. The CDR3 is 11 residues long. Trimming removed 6 bases at V and 3 bases at J, with 6 bases between. The CDR3 is CASSRDYEQYF. In nucleotides, the CDR3 is TGCGCCAGCAGCAGGGACTACGAGCAGTACTTC.

CDR3 loop: CASSRTSPDSPLHF. CDR3 DNA sequence: TGTGCCAGCAGCAGGACATCGCCGGATTCACCCCTCCACTTT. This chain connects TRBV6-5 to TRBJ1-6, with D perhaps TRBD1 (5 bases). This CDR3 region has 14 residues. V lost 6 bases and J lost 8, with 14 bases in between. The germline V gene has CDR1 MNHEY and CDR2 SVGAGI.

V and J are TRBV5-4 and TRBJ2-7, with D possibly matching TRBD2 (5 bases). CDR1 and CDR2 (germline): SGHNT, YYREEE (reference sequence). This CDR3 is built from 20 residues. Trimming shortened V by 0 bases and J by 4 bases, and 29 bases separated the two germline ends. The CDR3 sequence: CASSLDSGSGLMIKQYEQYF. CDR3 DNA sequence: TGTGCCAGCAGCTTGGACTCGGGGAGCGGTTTAATGATAAAGCAATACGAGCAGTACTTC.

This clone appeared a few times. The V gene is TRBV7-6, the J gene TRBJ1-3, with D perhaps matching TRBD1 (6 bases). Germline V lookup: CDR1 SGHVS, CDR2 FNYEAQ. The length of the CDR3 is 16 residues. Between the trimmed V and J ends, which lost 5 bases and 0 bases, there was a span of 14 bases. The CDR3 sequence: CASSDPRGRSGNTIYF. DNA of the CDR3: TGTGCCAGCAGCGACCCCAGGGGCCGCTCTGGAAACACCATATATTTT.

V and J are TRBV7-2 and TRBJ2-7, with D uncertain. Between the trimmed V and J ends, which lost 5 bases and 4 bases, there was a span of 18 bases. Germline V gene data show CDR1 as SGHTA and CDR2 as FQGNSA. The CDR3 contains 15 residues. CDR3 sequence (DNA): TGTGCCAGCAGCCCTACTCTAGGGCGAGGTTACGAGCAGTACTTC. Protein sequence: CASSPTLGRGYEQYF. Full variable domain (missing parts from reference TRBV7-2 and TRBJ2-7): GAGVSQSPSNKVTEKGKDVELRCDPISGHTALYWYRQSLGQGLEFLIYFQGNSAPDKSGLPSDRFSAERTGGSVSTLTIQRTQQEDSAVYLCASSPTLGRGYEQYFGPGTRLTVT.

The chain joins TRBV28 to TRBJ2-4; 13 nucleotides match TRBD2. Trimming cost V 6 bases and J 9 bases; bases outside gene matches: 11. Germline V gives CDR1 MDHEN, CDR2 SYDVKM. The CDR3 consists of 16 residues. The CDR3 DNA is TGTGCCAGCAGCACCGGGACTAGCGGGGATCAGTGCATTCAGTACTTC. Its translation: CASSTGTSGDQCIQYF.